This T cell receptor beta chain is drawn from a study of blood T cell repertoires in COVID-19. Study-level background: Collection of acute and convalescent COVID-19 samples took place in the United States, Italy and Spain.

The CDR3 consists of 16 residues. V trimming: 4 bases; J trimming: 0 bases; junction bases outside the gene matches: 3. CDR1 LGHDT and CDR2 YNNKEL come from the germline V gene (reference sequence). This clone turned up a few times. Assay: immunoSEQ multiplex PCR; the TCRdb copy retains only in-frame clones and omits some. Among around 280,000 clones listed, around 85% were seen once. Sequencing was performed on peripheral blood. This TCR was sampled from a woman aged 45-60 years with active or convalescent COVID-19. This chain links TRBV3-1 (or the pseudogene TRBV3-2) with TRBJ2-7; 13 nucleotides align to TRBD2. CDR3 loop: CASSPGLAGASYEQYF. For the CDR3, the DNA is TGTGCCAGCAGCCCCGGACTAGCGGGGGCCTCCTACGAGCAGTACTTC.